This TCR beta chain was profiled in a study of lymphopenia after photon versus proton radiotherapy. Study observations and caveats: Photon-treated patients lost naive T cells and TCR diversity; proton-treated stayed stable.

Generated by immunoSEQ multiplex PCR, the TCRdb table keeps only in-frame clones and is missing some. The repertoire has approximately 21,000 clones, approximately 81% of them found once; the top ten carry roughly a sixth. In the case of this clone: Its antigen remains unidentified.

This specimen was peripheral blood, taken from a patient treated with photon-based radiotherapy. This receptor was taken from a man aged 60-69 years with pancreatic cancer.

CDR3 protein: CASRRALRGTDTQYF. CDR3 bases: TGTGCCAGCAGGAGGGCCCTACGTGGCACAGATACGCAGTATTTT. This chain connects TRBV27 to TRBJ2-3; D might be TRBD2 (5 bases). Germline CDR1 and CDR2: MNHEY and SMNVEV (reference sequence). Trimming removed 6 bases at V and 1 base at J, with 14 bases between. The CDR3 is made up of 15 amino acids.